This T cell receptor (beta chain) was sequenced in a study of cytomegalovirus exposure and HLA in healthy donors. General study results and limits: It was in a later analysis that TCR association rates were seen to vary by HLA locus, highest for DRB1 and lowest for HLA-C. Most TCR beta V segments were productive about 90% or about 30% of the time in an earlier analysis.

A note on this clone: Its specificity is not known.

PCR involved 60 Vbeta and 13 Jbeta primers. The repertoire was sequenced with immunoSEQ multiplex PCR; TCRdb's copy has only in-frame clones and lacks some. The repertoire consists of around 280,000 clones, with 85% to 90% occurring once and the leading ten covering about 2.3%. These donors, healthy bone marrow donors, were studied. Germline values: CDR1 SNHLY, CDR2 FYNNEI. Germline trimming cut 7 bases from V and 2 bases from J; bases unmatched to any gene: 15. The CDR3 has 18 amino acids. Sequencing input: PBMCs. The receptor was isolated from a woman younger than 30 in good health and CMV-seronegative. The chain carries TRBV2 and TRBJ2-4; the match to TRBD2 covers 9 bases. CDR3 nucleotide sequence: TGTGCCAGCACCGATTCCACCCGACTAGCGGTAACCAAAAACATTCAGTACTTC. Its translation is CASTDSTRLAVTKNIQYF. Full variable domain (missing parts from reference TRBV2 and TRBJ2-4): EPEVTQTPSHQVTQMGQEVILRCVPISNHLYFYWYRQILGQKVEFLVSFYNNEISEKSEIFDDQFSVERPDGSNFTLKIRSTKLEDSAMYFCASTDSTRLAVTKNIQYFGAGTRLSVL.